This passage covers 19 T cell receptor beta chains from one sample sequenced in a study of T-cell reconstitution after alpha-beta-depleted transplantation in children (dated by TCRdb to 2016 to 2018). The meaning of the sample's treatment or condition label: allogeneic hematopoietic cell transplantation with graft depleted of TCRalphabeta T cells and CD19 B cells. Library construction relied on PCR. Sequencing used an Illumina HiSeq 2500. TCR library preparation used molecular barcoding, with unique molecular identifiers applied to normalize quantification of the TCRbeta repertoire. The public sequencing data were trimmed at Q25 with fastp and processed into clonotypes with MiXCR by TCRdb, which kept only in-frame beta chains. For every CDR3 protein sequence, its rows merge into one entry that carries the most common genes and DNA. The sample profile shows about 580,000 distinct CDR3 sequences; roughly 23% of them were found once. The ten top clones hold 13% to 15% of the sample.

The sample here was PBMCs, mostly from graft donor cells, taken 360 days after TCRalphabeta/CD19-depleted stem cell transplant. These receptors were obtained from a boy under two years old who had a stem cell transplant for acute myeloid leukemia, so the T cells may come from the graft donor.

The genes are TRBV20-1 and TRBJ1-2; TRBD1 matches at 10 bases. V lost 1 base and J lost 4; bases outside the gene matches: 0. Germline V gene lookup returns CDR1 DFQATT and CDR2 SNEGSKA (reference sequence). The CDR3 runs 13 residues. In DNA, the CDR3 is TGCAGTGCTAGAGGGGACAGGGGCTATGGCTACACCTTC. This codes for CSARGDRGYGYTF.

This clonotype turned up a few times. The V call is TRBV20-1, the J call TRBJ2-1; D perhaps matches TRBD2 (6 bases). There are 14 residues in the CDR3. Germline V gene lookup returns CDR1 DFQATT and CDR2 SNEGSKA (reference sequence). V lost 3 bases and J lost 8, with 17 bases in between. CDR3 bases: TGCAGTGCTAGCCCCCTCGGGACTTTGTATGAGCAGTTCTTC. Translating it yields CSASPLGTLYEQFF.

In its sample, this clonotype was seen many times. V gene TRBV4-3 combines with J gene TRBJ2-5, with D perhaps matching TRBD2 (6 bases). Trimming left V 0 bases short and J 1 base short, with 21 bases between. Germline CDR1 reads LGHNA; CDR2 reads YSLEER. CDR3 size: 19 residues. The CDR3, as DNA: TGCGCCAGCAGCCAAGATCCCGCGGGGAAAGGAGGGATCCAAGAGACCCAGTACTTC. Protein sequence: CASSQDPAGKGGIQETQYF.

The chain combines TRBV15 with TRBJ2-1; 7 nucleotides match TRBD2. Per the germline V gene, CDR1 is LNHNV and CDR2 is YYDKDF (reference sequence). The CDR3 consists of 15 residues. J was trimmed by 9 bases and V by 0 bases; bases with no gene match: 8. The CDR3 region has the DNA TGTGCCACCAGCAGAGATCGTGGGGGAGGGCGTGAGCAGTTCTTC. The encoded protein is CATSRDRGGGREQFF.

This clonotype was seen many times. The DNA for the CDR3 is TGTGCCAGCAGCCTCGACAGCCTCTCCTACAATGAGCAGTTCTTC. Translation gives CASSLDSLSYNEQFF. The J gene is TRBJ2-1, the V gene TRBV2, with a weak D call TRBD1 (5 bases). From germline, CDR1 is SNHLY and CDR2 FYNNEI. V lost 6 bases, J lost 0 bases, and 12 bases lay in between. The CDR3 is made up of 15 amino acids.

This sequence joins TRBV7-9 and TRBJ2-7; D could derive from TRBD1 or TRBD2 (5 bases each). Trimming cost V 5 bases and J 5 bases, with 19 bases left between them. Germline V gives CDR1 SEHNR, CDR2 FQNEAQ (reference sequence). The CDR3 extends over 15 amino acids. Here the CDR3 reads CASSTPDEGYHEQYF. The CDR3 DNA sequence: TGTGCCAGCAGCACACCTGACGAGGGGTACCACGAGCAGTACTTC.

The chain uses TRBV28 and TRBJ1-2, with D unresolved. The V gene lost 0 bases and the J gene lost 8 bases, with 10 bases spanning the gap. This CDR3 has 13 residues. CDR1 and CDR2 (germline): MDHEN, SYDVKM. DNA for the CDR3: TGTGCCAGCAGTTTATGGCGGATGGAGGGCTACACCTTC. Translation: CASSLWRMEGYTF.

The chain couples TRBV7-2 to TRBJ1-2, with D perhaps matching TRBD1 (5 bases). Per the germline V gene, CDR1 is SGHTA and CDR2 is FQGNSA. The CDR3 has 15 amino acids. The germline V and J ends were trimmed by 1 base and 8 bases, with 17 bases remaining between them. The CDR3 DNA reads TGTGCCAGCAGCTTAGACGGATTGGGGGGTAGAGGCTACACCTTC. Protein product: CASSLDGLGGRGYTF.

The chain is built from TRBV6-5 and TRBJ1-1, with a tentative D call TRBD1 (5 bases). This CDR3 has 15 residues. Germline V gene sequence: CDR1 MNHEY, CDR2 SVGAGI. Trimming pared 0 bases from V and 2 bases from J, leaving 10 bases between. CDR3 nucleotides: TGTGCCAGCAGTTACTCGACAGACCACAACACTGAAGCTTTCTTT. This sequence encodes CASSYSTDHNTEAFF.

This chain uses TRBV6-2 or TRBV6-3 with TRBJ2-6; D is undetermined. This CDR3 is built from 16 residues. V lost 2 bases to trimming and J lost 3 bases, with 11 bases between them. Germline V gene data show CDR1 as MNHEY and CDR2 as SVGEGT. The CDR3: CASSYVGKGGANVLTF. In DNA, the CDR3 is TGTGCCAGCAGTTACGTGGGGAAAGGTGGGGCCAACGTCCTGACTTTC.

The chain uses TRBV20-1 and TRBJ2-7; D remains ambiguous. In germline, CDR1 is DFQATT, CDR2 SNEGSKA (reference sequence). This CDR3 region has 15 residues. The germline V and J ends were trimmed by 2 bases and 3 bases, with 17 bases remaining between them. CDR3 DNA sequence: TGCAGTGCTAGAACCCTATACGACACCCTCTACGAGCAGTACGTC. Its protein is CSARTLYDTLYEQYV.

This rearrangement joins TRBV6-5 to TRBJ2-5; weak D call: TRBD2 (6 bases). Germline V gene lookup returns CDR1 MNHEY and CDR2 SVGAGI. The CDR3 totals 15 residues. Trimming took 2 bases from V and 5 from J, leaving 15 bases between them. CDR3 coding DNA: TGTGCCAGCAGTTACGCGGGGCCCTCGGGGGAGACCCAGTACTTC. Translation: CASSYAGPSGETQYF.

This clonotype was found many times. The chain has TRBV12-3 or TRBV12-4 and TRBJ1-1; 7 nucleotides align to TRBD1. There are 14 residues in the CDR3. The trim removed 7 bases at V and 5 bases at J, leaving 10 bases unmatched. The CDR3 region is CASKTGPLATEAFF. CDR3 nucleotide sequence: TGTGCCAGCAAGACAGGGCCGTTGGCGACTGAAGCTTTCTTT.

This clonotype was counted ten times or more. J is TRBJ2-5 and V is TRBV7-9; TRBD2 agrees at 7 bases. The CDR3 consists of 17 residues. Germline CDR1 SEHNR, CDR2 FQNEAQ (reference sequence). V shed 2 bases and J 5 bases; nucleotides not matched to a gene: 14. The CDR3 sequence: CASSLNGQVTSWETQYF. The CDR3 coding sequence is TGTGCCAGCAGCTTAAACGGGCAGGTGACTAGCTGGGAGACCCAGTACTTC.

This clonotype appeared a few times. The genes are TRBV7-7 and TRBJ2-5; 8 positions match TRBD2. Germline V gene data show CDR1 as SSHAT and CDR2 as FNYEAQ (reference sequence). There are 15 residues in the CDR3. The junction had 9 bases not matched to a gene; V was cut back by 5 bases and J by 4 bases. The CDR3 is CASSRLVAGLETQYF. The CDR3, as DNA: TGTGCCAGCAGCCGTTTAGTAGCGGGGTTAGAGACCCAGTACTTC.

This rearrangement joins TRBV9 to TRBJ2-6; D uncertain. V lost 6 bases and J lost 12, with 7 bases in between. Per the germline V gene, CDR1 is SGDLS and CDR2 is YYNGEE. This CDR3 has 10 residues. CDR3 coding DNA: TGTGCCAGCATCCCGTCCGTCCTGACTTTC. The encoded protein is CASIPSVLTF.

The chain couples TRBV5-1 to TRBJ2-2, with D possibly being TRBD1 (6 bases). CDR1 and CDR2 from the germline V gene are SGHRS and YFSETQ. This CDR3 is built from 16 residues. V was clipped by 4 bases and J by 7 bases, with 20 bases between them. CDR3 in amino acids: CASSHLQGSYGGELFF. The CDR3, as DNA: TGCGCCAGCAGCCACCTCCAGGGGTCCTATGGCGGGGAGCTGTTTTTT.

CDR3 loop: CSARKVRSGNTIYF. In DNA form, the CDR3 reads TGCAGTGCTAGAAAGGTCCGCTCTGGAAACACCATATATTTT. This chain uses TRBV20-1 with TRBJ1-3; D is unclear. This CDR3 has 14 residues. V lost 2 bases and J lost 0, with 8 bases in between. Germline V lookup: CDR1 DFQATT, CDR2 SNEGSKA (reference sequence).

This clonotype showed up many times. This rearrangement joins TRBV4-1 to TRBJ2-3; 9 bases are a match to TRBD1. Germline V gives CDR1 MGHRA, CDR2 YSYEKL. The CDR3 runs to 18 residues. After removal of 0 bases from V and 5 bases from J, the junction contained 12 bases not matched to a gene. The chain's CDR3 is CASSQDLGARTGEDTQYF. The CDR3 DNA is TGCGCCAGCAGCCAAGATCTGGGGGCGAGGACAGGGGAAGATACGCAGTATTTT.